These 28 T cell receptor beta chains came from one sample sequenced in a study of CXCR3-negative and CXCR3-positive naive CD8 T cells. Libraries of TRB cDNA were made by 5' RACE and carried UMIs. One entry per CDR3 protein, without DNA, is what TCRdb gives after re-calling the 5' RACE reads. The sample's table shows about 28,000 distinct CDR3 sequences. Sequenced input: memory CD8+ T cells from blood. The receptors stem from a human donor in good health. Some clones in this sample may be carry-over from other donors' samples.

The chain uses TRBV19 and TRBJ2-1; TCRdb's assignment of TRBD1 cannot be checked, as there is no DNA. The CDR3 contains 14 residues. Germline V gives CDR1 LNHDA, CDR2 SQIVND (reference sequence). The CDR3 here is CASNIGTANNEQFF.

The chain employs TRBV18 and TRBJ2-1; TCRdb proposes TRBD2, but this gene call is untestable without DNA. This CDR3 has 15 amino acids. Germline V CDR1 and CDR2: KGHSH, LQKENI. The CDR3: CASSPEASGGPQQFF.

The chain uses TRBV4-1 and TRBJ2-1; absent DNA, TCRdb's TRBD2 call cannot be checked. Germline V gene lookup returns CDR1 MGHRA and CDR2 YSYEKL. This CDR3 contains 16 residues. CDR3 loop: CASSQDGIAPTDEQFF.

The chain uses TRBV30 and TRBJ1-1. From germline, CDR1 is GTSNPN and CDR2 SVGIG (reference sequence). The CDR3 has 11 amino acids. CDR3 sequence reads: CAWRQNTEGFF.

The chain's CDR3 is CASRPGTDRAYEQYF. The chain carries TRBV12-3 or TRBV12-4 and TRBJ2-7; as DNA is missing, the TRBD1 call by TCRdb cannot be tested. The length of the CDR3 is 15 residues.

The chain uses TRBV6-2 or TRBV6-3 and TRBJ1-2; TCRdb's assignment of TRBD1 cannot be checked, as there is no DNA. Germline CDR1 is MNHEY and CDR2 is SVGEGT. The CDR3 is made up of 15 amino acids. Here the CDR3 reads CASSYLPGSNYGYTF.

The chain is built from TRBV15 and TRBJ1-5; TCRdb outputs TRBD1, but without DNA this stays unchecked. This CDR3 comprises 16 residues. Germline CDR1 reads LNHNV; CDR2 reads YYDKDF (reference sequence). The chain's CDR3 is CATSPENFRGHQPQHF.

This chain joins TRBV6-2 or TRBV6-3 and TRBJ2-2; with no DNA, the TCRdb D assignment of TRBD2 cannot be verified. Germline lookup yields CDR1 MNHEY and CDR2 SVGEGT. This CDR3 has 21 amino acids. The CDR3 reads CASSYDDRTSGGPTNTGELFF.

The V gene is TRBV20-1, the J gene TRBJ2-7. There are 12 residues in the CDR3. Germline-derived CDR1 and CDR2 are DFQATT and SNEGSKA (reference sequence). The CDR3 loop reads CSARFLTYEQYF.

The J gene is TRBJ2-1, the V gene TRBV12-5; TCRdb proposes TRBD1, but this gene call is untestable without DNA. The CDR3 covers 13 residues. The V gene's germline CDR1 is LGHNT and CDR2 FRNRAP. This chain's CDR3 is CASGLAGNNEQFF. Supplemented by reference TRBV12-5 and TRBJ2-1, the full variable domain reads DARVTQTPRHKVTEMGQEVTMRCQPILGHNTVFWYRQTMMQGLELLAYFRNRAPLDDSGMPKDRFSAEMPDATLATLKIQPSEPRDSAVYFCASGLAGNNEQFFGPGTRLTVL.

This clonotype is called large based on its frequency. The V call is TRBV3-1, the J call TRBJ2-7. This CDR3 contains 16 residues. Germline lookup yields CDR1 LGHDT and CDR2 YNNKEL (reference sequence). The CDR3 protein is CASSQALRGLNYEQYF.

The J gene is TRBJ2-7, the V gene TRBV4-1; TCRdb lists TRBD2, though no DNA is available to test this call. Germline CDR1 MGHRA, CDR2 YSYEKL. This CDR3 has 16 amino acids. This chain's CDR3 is CASSQEEESGGYEQYF.

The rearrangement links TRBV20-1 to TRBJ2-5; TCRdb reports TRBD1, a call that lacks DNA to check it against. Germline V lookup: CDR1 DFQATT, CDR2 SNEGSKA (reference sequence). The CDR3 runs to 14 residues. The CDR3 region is CSIPGAGELETQYF.

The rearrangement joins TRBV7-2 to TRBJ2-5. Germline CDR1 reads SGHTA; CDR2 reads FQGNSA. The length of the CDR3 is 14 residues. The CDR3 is CASSLGLGQETQYF.

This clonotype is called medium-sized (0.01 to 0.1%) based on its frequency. CDR3 amino acids: CASSLQQGARGEQYF. The V gene is TRBV11-2, the J gene TRBJ2-7; TCRdb outputs TRBD1, but without DNA this stays unchecked. In germline, CDR1 is SGHAT, CDR2 FQNNGV. The CDR3 is 15 residues long. Together with reference TRBV11-2 and TRBJ2-7, the CDR3 gives the full variable domain: EAGVAQSPRYKIIEKRQSVAFWCNPISGHATLYWYQQILGQGPKLLIQFQNNGVVDDSQLPKDRFSAERLKGVDSTLKIQPAKLEDSAVYLCASSLQQGARGEQYFGPGTRLTVT.

Here the CDR3 reads CSALAGGPEVGEQFF. The J gene is TRBJ2-1, the V gene TRBV20-1; no DNA is available, so the TRBD2 call from TCRdb remains unchecked. The CDR3 consists of 15 residues. Germline values: CDR1 DFQATT, CDR2 SNEGSKA (reference sequence).

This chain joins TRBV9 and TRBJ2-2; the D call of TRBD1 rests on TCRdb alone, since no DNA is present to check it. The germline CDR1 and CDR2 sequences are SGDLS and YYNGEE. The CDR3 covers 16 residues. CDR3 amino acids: CASSDSATTNTGELFF.

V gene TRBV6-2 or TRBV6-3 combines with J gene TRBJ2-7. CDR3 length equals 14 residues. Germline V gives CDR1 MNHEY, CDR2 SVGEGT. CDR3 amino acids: CASSSTRLIYEQYF.

The CDR3 here is CAISGDEAPTDTQYF. The V and J genes are TRBV10-3 and TRBJ2-3; TCRdb's D call of TRBD1 is untestable without DNA. Per germline, CDR1 ENHRY and CDR2 SYGVKD. The CDR3 sequence is 15 residues long.

CDR3 residues: CASSQDAGGITDTQYF. The chain joins TRBV4-3 to TRBJ2-3; the D gene TCRdb calls, TRBD1, cannot be checked with no DNA. This CDR3 comprises 16 residues. Germline CDR1 LGHNA, CDR2 YSLEER.

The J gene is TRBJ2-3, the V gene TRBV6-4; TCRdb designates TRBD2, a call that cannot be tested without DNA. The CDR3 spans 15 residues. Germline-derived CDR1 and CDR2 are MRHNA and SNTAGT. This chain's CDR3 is CASSDTSGGADTQYF.

The CDR3 loop reads CASSLGGAGGTLWANEQFF. The chain is built from TRBV7-2 and TRBJ2-1; TCRdb names TRBD2, which stays unverified in the absence of DNA. CDR1 and CDR2 (germline): SGHTA, FQGNSA. CDR3 size: 19 residues.

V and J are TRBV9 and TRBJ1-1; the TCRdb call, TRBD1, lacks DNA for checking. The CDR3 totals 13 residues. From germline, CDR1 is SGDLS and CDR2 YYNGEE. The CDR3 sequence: CASSAQGSTEAFF.

The CDR3 sequence is CASGSSGNTIYF. This sequence joins TRBV6-1 and TRBJ1-3. The germline V gene has CDR1 MNHNS and CDR2 SASEGT. The CDR3 length is 12 residues.

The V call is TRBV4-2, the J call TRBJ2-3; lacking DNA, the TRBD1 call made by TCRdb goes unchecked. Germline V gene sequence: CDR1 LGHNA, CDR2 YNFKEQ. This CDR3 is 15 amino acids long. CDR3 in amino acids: CASSQERGGPDTQYF.

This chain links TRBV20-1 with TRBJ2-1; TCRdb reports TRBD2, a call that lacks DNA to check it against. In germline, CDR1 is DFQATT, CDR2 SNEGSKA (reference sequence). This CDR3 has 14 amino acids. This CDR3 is CSASTSGGPNEQFF.

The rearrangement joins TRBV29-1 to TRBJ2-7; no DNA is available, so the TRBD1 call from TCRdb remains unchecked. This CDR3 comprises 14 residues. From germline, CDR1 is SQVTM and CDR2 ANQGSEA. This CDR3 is CSVEGSGGVYEQYF.

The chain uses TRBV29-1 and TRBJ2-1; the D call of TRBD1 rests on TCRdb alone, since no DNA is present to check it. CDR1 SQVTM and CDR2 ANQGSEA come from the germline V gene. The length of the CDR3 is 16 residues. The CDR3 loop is CSVEGLTGQGQYEQFF.